These 3 T cell receptor beta chains were sequenced from one sample in a study of cytomegalovirus exposure and HLA in healthy donors. The PCR was carried out with 60 Vbeta primers and 13 Jbeta primers. Profiling relied on immunoSEQ multiplex PCR, and the TCRdb table lists in-frame clones only, not all of them. Of 100,000 to 150,000 clones in the sample, roughly 73% are singletons; the top ten hold 4.8%. Specimen: PBMCs. These receptors all come from a man aged 55 to 70 in good health and CMV-seropositive.

The DNA of the CDR3 is TGTGCCAGTAGTATAGGTACAGGCCCCCGTGGCTACACCTTC. Translating it yields CASSIGTGPRGYTF. The gene calls are TRBV19 and TRBJ1-2; TRBD1 is a possible D gene (5 bases). CDR3 length: 14 amino acids. Trimming took off 1 base at V and 7 bases at J, with 13 bases between the two ends. CDR1 and CDR2 (germline): LNHDA, SQIVND (reference sequence).

The DNA of the CDR3 is TGTGCCAGCAGCCGGGACAACTCCTACGAGCAGTACTTC. This encodes CASSRDNSYEQYF. The V call is TRBV5-5, the J call TRBJ2-7; weak D call: TRBD1 (6 bases). Germline V gene data show CDR1 as SGHKS and CDR2 as YYEKEE (reference sequence). V dropped 4 bases and J dropped 0 bases, with 8 bases sitting between them. CDR3 length equals 13 residues.

This clone was detected only a few times. The V gene is TRBV5-8, the J gene TRBJ1-6; D ambiguous. The CDR3 length is 14 residues. V lost 6 bases to trimming and J lost 9 bases, with 16 bases between them. Germline V CDR1 and CDR2: SGHTS, YDEGEE. The CDR3 sequence: CASTLRGLGSPLHF. The CDR3 DNA reads as TGTGCCAGCACCCTTCGAGGGCTAGGTTCACCCCTCCACTTT.